The 31 T cell receptor beta chains reported below all come from one sample, sequenced in a study of CXCR3-negative and CXCR3-positive naive CD8 T cells. With UMI labels, 5' RACE was used to prepare the TRB cDNA libraries. TCRdb reprocessed the 5' RACE reads; each CDR3 protein has one entry and no DNA is given. The listing records about 90,000 distinct CDR3 sequences. The sequencing sample was made of naive CXCR3- CD8+ T cells from blood. Stated subset: CD45RO-CCR7+CD27+CD95- naive CD8+ T cells lacking CXCR3 (TNR3-). The source of these receptors is a human donor in good health. Some clones in this sample may be carry-over from other donors' samples.

The chain links TRBV6-5 to TRBJ2-1; TCRdb gives TRBD2 as the D gene, but with no DNA this cannot be confirmed. CDR1 is MNHEY and CDR2 is SVGAGI in the germline V gene. The CDR3 is 15 residues long. CDR3 amino acids: CASSWKRGGLDEQFF.

The CDR3 reads CASSLIKNTEAFF. The chain combines TRBV5-1 with TRBJ1-1. There are 13 residues in the CDR3. The germline gives CDR1 SGHRS, CDR2 YFSETQ. Variable domain in full (rest from reference TRBV5-1 and TRBJ1-1): KAGVTQTPRYLIKTRGQQVTLSCSPISGHRSVSWYQQTPGQGLQFLFEYFSETQRNKGNFPGRFSGRQFSNSRSEMNVSTLELGDSALYLCASSLIKNTEAFFGQGTRLTVV.

The V and J genes are TRBV12-3 or TRBV12-4 and TRBJ1-3. The CDR3 is 13 amino acids. CDR3 loop: CASNGRAGNTIYF.

The chain recombines TRBV28 with TRBJ2-3; TCRdb indicates TRBD2, and absent DNA this call remains unverified. The germline V gene encodes CDR1 MDHEN and CDR2 SYDVKM. CDR3 size: 17 residues. The CDR3 spells CASSTTSGYPGADTQYF.

J is TRBJ2-4 and V is TRBV5-1; TCRdb outputs TRBD1, but without DNA this stays unchecked. The germline V gene has CDR1 SGHRS and CDR2 YFSETQ. The CDR3 length is 17 residues. The CDR3 here is CASSWGTRVNPGNIQYF. The full variable domain, with the rest looked up from reference TRBV5-1 and TRBJ2-4, is KAGVTQTPRYLIKTRGQQVTLSCSPISGHRSVSWYQQTPGQGLQFLFEYFSETQRNKGNFPGRFSGRQFSNSRSEMNVSTLELGDSALYLCASSWGTRVNPGNIQYFGAGTRLSVL.

The chain employs TRBV6-2 or TRBV6-3 and TRBJ2-5; the D call from TCRdb, TRBD1, cannot be confirmed without DNA. CDR3 length: 14 residues. From germline, CDR1 is MNHEY and CDR2 SVGEGT. The chain's CDR3 is CASRTNGGVETQYF.

J is TRBJ2-3 and V is TRBV6-4; as DNA is missing, the TRBD2 call by TCRdb cannot be tested. CDR3 length equals 17 residues. Per the germline V gene, CDR1 is MRHNA and CDR2 is SNTAGT. The CDR3 loop reads CASSELAGSAGTDTQYF.

The V gene is TRBV4-1, the J gene TRBJ2-7; the D call of TRBD1 rests on TCRdb alone, since no DNA is present to check it. The V gene's germline CDR1 is MGHRA and CDR2 YSYEKL. CDR3 size: 18 residues. The CDR3 region is CASSQEGDINSFSYEQYF.

The chain recombines TRBV7-9 with TRBJ2-2; the D call of TRBD1 rests on TCRdb alone, since no DNA is present to check it. CDR1 is SEHNR and CDR2 is FQNEAQ in the germline V gene (reference sequence). There are 17 residues in the CDR3. The CDR3 loop is CASSSDSWGTNTGELFF.

The chain is built from TRBV28 and TRBJ2-7; without DNA, the TCRdb call of TRBD1 cannot be checked. This CDR3 spans 14 amino acids. Germline V CDR1 and CDR2: MDHEN, SYDVKM. This chain's CDR3 is CASSFRAGAYEQYF.

CDR3 region: CASSFPGLDYEQYF. V is TRBV5-1 and J is TRBJ2-7; the D call from TCRdb, TRBD2, cannot be confirmed without DNA. The CDR3 length is 14 residues. The germline gives CDR1 SGHRS, CDR2 YFSETQ.

This chain joins TRBV7-9 and TRBJ1-4; the TCRdb call, TRBD1, lacks DNA for checking. The length of the CDR3 is 16 residues. CDR1 is SEHNR, CDR2 FQNEAQ, per germline (reference sequence). This chain's CDR3 is CASSSTTGKTNEKLFF.

The chain combines TRBV6-4 with TRBJ2-1; TCRdb names TRBD2, which stays unverified in the absence of DNA. Germline V CDR1 and CDR2: MRHNA, SNTAGT. The CDR3 consists of 15 residues. The CDR3 is CASSDYSGTSGEQFF.

The chain joins TRBV6-5 to TRBJ2-7; no DNA is available, so the TRBD1 call from TCRdb remains unchecked. CDR1 MNHEY and CDR2 SVGAGI come from the germline V gene. The CDR3 length is 16 residues. CDR3: CASSYNRDRGDTKQYF.

The chain joins TRBV7-8 to TRBJ2-5; the D call of TRBD2 rests on TCRdb alone, since no DNA is present to check it. Germline V lookup: CDR1 SGHVS, CDR2 FQNEAQ. The CDR3 has 18 amino acids. The CDR3 region is CASSLGGLAGGEDETQYF.

V gene TRBV5-6 combines with J gene TRBJ2-7. The length of the CDR3 is 12 residues. Per the germline V gene, CDR1 is SGHDT and CDR2 is YYEEEE. The CDR3 sequence is CASSGNGYEQYF. The whole variable domain, filled in from reference TRBV5-6 and TRBJ2-7, reads DAGVTQSPTHLIKTRGQQVTLRCSPKSGHDTVSWYQQALGQGPQFIFQYYEEEERQRGNFPDRFSGHQFPNYSSELNVNALLLGDSALYLCASSGNGYEQYFGPGTRLTVT.

The chain employs TRBV18 and TRBJ2-7. The length of the CDR3 is 16 residues. Germline V gives CDR1 KGHSH, CDR2 LQKENI. CDR3 amino acids: CASSPPARPAPYEQYF.

The CDR3 loop reads CSVEGGAGVPFSGYTF. The genes are TRBV29-1 and TRBJ1-2; TCRdb indicates TRBD1, and absent DNA this call remains unverified. Per the germline V gene, CDR1 is SQVTM and CDR2 is ANQGSEA. The CDR3 length is 16 residues.

The chain joins TRBV6-6 to TRBJ1-2. CDR1 MNHNY and CDR2 SVGAGI come from the germline V gene (reference sequence). The length of the CDR3 is 13 residues. This chain's CDR3 is CASSYSTAYGHTF.

This chain connects TRBV20-1 to TRBJ2-2; TCRdb lists TRBD1, though no DNA is available to test this call. There are 14 residues in the CDR3. From germline, CDR1 is DFQATT and CDR2 SNEGSKA (reference sequence). The CDR3: CSARPTGNTGELFF.

This chain joins TRBV10-3 and TRBJ2-7; TCRdb names TRBD2, which stays unverified in the absence of DNA. CDR3 length: 14 amino acids. In germline, CDR1 is ENHRY, CDR2 SYGVKD. The CDR3 spells CATLQEGSRYEQYF.

V and J are TRBV28 and TRBJ2-2; TCRdb's D gene call, TRBD2, goes unchecked for lack of DNA. The CDR3 is made up of 15 amino acids. CDR1 is MDHEN and CDR2 is SYDVKM in the germline V gene. CDR3 sequence reads: CASTLSGSLTGELFF. The full variable domain, its missing parts supplied by reference TRBV28 and TRBJ2-2, is DVKVTQSSRYLVKRTGEKVFLECVQDMDHENMFWYRQDPGLGLRLIYFSYDVKMKEKGDIPEGYSVSREKKERFSLILESASTNQTSMYLCASTLSGSLTGELFFGEGSRLTVL.

This chain connects TRBV19 to TRBJ2-1; with no DNA, the TCRdb D assignment of TRBD2 cannot be verified. CDR1 and CDR2 from the germline V gene are LNHDA and SQIVND (reference sequence). The CDR3 runs 18 residues. CDR3 region: CASSIDAATSVSYNEQFF.

The chain joins TRBV7-9 to TRBJ2-1. The germline V gene has CDR1 SEHNR and CDR2 FQNEAQ (reference sequence). The CDR3 contains 16 residues. CDR3 region: CASSKLLGAPYNEQFF.

The chain uses TRBV11-2 and TRBJ1-1. This CDR3 is built from 16 residues. Germline-derived CDR1 and CDR2 are SGHAT and FQNNGV. The CDR3 sequence: CASSLYSRNMNTEAFF.

The chain has TRBV30 and TRBJ1-1; the TRBD1 assignment by TCRdb is unverifiable without DNA. The CDR3 totals 13 residues. The germline V gene has CDR1 GTSNPN and CDR2 SVGIG (reference sequence). This chain's CDR3 is CAWSDDRDTEAFF.

This chain connects TRBV20-1 to TRBJ2-1; TCRdb's D call, TRBD1, is unchecked because there is no DNA. The CDR3 is 14 residues long. The V gene's germline CDR1 is DFQATT and CDR2 SNEGSKA (reference sequence). CDR3 in amino acids: CSANRDSDSNEQFF.

The chain carries TRBV19 and TRBJ1-1; the D gene TCRdb calls, TRBD1, cannot be checked with no DNA. There are 15 residues in the CDR3. In germline, CDR1 is LNHDA, CDR2 SQIVND (reference sequence). The CDR3 region is CASSEGTAMNTEAFF.

This chain links TRBV29-1 with TRBJ2-2; the D gene TCRdb calls, TRBD2, cannot be checked with no DNA. Germline loops: CDR1 SQVTM, CDR2 ANQGSEA. The CDR3 runs 16 residues. The CDR3: CSVERDISPNTGELFF.

The chain's CDR3 is CASSHESGVTETQYF. The chain carries TRBV3-1 and TRBJ2-5; TCRdb gives TRBD2 as the D gene, but with no DNA this cannot be confirmed. Germline-derived CDR1 and CDR2 are LGHDT and YNNKEL (reference sequence). The CDR3 has 15 residues.

CDR3 amino acids: CSVAGQALTDTQYF. J is TRBJ2-3 and V is TRBV29-1; TCRdb's assignment of TRBD1 cannot be checked, as there is no DNA. CDR3 length equals 14 residues. CDR1 and CDR2 (germline): SQVTM, ANQGSEA.